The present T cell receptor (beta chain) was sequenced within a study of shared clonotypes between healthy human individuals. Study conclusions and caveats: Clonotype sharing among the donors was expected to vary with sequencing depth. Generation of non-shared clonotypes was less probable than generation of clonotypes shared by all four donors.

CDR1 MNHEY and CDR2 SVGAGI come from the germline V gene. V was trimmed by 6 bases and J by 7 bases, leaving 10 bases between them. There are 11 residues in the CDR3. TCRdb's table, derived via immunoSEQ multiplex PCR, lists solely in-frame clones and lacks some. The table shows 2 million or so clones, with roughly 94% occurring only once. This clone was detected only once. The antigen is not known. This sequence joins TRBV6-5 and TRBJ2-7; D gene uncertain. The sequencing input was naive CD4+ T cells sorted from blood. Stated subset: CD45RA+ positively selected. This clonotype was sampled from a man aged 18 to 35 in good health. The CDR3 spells CASRQAGEQYF. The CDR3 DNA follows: TGTGCCAGCAGGCAGGCTGGGGAGCAGTACTTC.